The 13 T cell receptor beta chains given below trace back to one sample, sequenced in a study of cytomegalovirus exposure and HLA in healthy donors. The PCR was carried out with 60 Vbeta primers and 13 Jbeta primers. Method: immunoSEQ multiplex PCR; TCRdb's copy keeps in-frame clones and lacks some. The specimen's table records 150,000 to 200,000 clones. Sequenced: PBMCs. Source of these receptors: a woman aged 18-35 years in good health and CMV-seropositive.

V gene TRBV2 combines with J gene TRBJ2-1; 16 bases fit TRBD2. This CDR3 comprises 15 residues. J was trimmed by 15 bases and V by 6 bases; bases with no gene match: 11. Germline V lookup: CDR1 SNHLY, CDR2 FYNNEI. As DNA, the CDR3 is TGTGCCAGCAGGGGGGGACTAGCGGGAGGGGTCGTACGGTTCTTC. Translated: CASRGGLAGGVVRFF.

The chain has TRBV11-2 and TRBJ2-7; tentatively, D is TRBD1 (5 bases). Germline-derived CDR1 and CDR2 are SGHAT and FQNNGV. Trimming took off 1 base at V and 2 bases at J, with 12 bases between the two ends. This CDR3 comprises 15 residues. CDR3 protein: CASSLVGQHPYEQYF. In DNA, the CDR3 is TGTGCCAGCAGCTTAGTGGGGCAGCACCCCTACGAGCAGTACTTC.

CDR3 nucleotides: TGTGCCAGCAGTCTTTACAGGGTGGTGTACACCGGGGAGCTGTTTTTT. Protein sequence: CASSLYRVVYTGELFF. J is TRBJ2-2 and V is TRBV5-5; D possibly corresponds to TRBD1 (6 bases). The length of the CDR3 is 16 residues. The ends were cut back, 5 bases at V and 3 bases at J, with 17 bases in the middle. In germline, CDR1 is SGHKS, CDR2 YYEKEE (reference sequence).

This chain connects TRBV7-2 to TRBJ1-3, with D perhaps matching TRBD1 (6 bases). CDR3 size: 16 residues. The V end was cut by 1 base, the J end by 2 bases, with 12 bases between. The germline V gene encodes CDR1 SGHTA and CDR2 FQGNSA. The CDR3 reads CASSLVTGGPGNTIYF. DNA for the CDR3: TGTGCCAGCAGCTTAGTTACGGGGGGCCCTGGAAACACCATATATTTT. Based on the CDR3 plus reference TRBV7-2 and TRBJ1-3, the full variable domain is GAGVSQSPSNKVTEKGKDVELRCDPISGHTALYWYRQSLGQGLEFLIYFQGNSAPDKSGLPSDRFSAERTGGSVSTLTIQRTQQEDSAVYLCASSLVTGGPGNTIYFGEGSWLTVV.

This chain uses TRBV2 with TRBJ1-1; 8 positions agree with TRBD1. J lost 0 bases, V lost 6 bases, and 3 bases had no gene match. Looked up from germline, CDR1 is SNHLY and CDR2 is FYNNEI. The CDR3 loop spans 14 amino acids. CDR3 sequence reads: CASSQGQVNTEAFF. In DNA form, the CDR3 reads TGTGCCAGCAGCCAGGGACAGGTGAACACTGAAGCTTTCTTT.

The rearrangement uses TRBV9 and TRBJ2-3; 9 nucleotides line up with TRBD2. In germline, CDR1 is SGDLS, CDR2 YYNGEE. This CDR3 is built from 16 residues. The V segment lost 0 bases and the J segment 1 base; nucleotides outside the gene matches: 3. The CDR3 reads CASSVVASGGTDTQYF. Written as DNA, the CDR3 is TGTGCCAGCAGCGTAGTGGCTAGCGGGGGCACAGATACGCAGTATTTT.

The rearrangement uses TRBV5-1 and TRBJ2-5, with 16 nucleotides matching TRBD2. Germline V lookup: CDR1 SGHRS, CDR2 YFSETQ. V shed 4 bases and J 5 bases; nucleotides not matched to a gene: 5. CDR3 length: 16 amino acids. The CDR3 DNA reads as TGCGCCAGCAGCGAGGGACTAGCGGGGGGGTTCGAGACCCAGTACTTC. It specifies CASSEGLAGGFETQYF.

This CDR3 is CASSGLATNEKLFF. In nucleotides, the CDR3 is TGTGCCAGCTCAGGGTTAGCAACTAATGAAAAACTGTTTTTT. This chain uses TRBV19 with TRBJ1-4, with TRBD1 as a possible D gene (5 bases). CDR3 length: 14 residues. Germline V CDR1 and CDR2: LNHDA, SQIVND (reference sequence). Deletions cut 9 bases from V and 0 bases from J, with 11 bases between.

In DNA form, the CDR3 reads TGTGCCAGCAGCTTCTTCGGGACAGGGGTTGAAAAACTGTTTTTT. Translating it yields CASSFFGTGVEKLFF. The rearrangement joins TRBV13 to TRBJ1-4, with TRBD1 matching over 10 bases. The CDR3 totals 15 residues. Germline CDR1 reads PRHDT; CDR2 reads FYEKMQ (reference sequence). Losses at the gene ends were 3 bases for V and 7 bases for J; bases not matched to a gene: 5.

The CDR3 region is CASSYSRAGQFGYTF. The DNA of the CDR3 is TGTGCCAGCAGTTACTCGAGGGCCGGCCAGTTTGGCTACACCTTC. The chain employs TRBV6-5 and TRBJ1-2; no definite D call. Germline CDR1 is MNHEY and CDR2 is SVGAGI. V dropped 0 bases and J dropped 7 bases, with 15 bases sitting between them. This CDR3 is 15 amino acids long.

The chain links TRBV6-6 to TRBJ1-2; 8 bases map to TRBD1. The V segment lost 7 bases and the J segment 8 bases; nucleotides outside the gene matches: 3. In germline, CDR1 is MNHNY, CDR2 SVGAGI (reference sequence). The CDR3 covers 11 residues. CDR3 protein: CASNTGGGYTF. The DNA of the CDR3 is TGTGCCAGCAACACAGGGGGAGGCTACACCTTC.

A word on this clone: The junction departs from the called germline gene at one end, perhaps through a read error. The genes are TRBV18 and TRBJ1-2; tentatively, D is TRBD1 (6 bases). The CDR3 is 19 residues long. The germline V gene encodes CDR1 KGHSH and CDR2 LQKENI. CDR3 bases: TGTGCCAGCTCACCTTCTCTCGCCTCCACCCGGGACAACAACTATGGCTACACTTTC. This sequence encodes CASSPSLASTRDNNYGYTF.

The CDR3 region is CASSPLDRGGTGELFF. DNA for the CDR3: TGTGCCAGTAGTCCCCTGGACAGGGGAGGCACCGGGGAGCTGTTTTTT. The chain combines TRBV19 with TRBJ2-2, with 9 nucleotides matching TRBD1. Per germline, CDR1 LNHDA and CDR2 SQIVND (reference sequence). V gave up 5 bases and J gave up 4 bases; unmatched junction bases: 8. This CDR3 contains 16 residues.